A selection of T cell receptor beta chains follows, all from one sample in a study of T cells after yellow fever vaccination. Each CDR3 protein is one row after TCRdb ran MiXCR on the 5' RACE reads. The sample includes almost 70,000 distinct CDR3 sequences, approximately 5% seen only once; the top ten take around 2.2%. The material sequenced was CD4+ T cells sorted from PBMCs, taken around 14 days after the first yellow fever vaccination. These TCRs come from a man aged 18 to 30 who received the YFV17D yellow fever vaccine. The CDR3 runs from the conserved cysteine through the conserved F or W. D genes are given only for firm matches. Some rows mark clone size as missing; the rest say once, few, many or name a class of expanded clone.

CDR3: CASSPGTGGNTGELFF
DNA: TGTGCCAGCAGTCCCGGGACAGGGGGCAACACCGGGGAGCTGTTTTTT
J: TRBJ2-2
D: TRBD1
V: TRBV7-8
size: many

CDR3: CASSLIYTGELFF
DNA: TGTGCCAGCAGCTTGATATACACCGGGGAGCTGTTTTTT
J: TRBJ2-2
D: NA
V: TRBV5-5
size: many

CDR3: CASSPYRGTNEKLFF
DNA: TGTGCCAGCAGTCCCTACAGGGGTACTAATGAAAAACTGTTTTTT
J: TRBJ1-4
D: TRBD1
V: TRBV12-3/TRBV12-4
size: many

CDR3: CASSLPGQGSTGELFF
DNA: TGTGCCAGCAGTTTACCGGGACAGGGGTCCACCGGGGAGCTGTTTTTT
J: TRBJ2-2
D: TRBD1
V: TRBV27
size: many

CDR3: CATSDSGTSGADTQYF
DNA: TGTGCCACCAGTGATTCGGGGACTAGCGGTGCAGATACGCAGTATTTT
J: TRBJ2-3
D: TRBD2
V: TRBV24-1
size: many

CDR3: CASSHRGAGGSGVLNEQFF
DNA: TGCGCCAGCAGCCACAGGGGCGCGGGGGGTAGCGGGGTCCTCAATGAGCAGTTCTTC
J: TRBJ2-1
D: TRBD2
V: TRBV4-1
size: many

CDR3: CASSHLSGTSGNTIYF
DNA: TGCGCCAGCAGCCACCTCTCCGGGACCTCTGGAAACACCATATATTTT
J: TRBJ1-3
D: NA
V: TRBV4-3
size: NA

CDR3: CASSPDRGGQPQHF
DNA: TGTGCCAGCAGTCCCGACAGGGGAGGACAGCCCCAGCATTTT
J: TRBJ1-5
D: TRBD1
V: TRBV7-2
size: many

CDR3: CASSPPNGGYSGNTIYF
DNA: TGTGCCAGCAGCCCCCCCAACGGGGGCTACTCTGGAAACACCATATATTTT
J: TRBJ1-3
D: NA
V: TRBV7-9
size: many

CDR3: CASSQDQSWASGNTIYF
DNA: TGCGCCAGCAGCCAAGATCAGTCCTGGGCGTCTGGAAACACCATATATTTT
J: TRBJ1-3
D: NA
V: TRBV4-3
size: many

CDR3: CASSFAGENTQYF
DNA: TGTGCCAGCAGCTTTGCAGGGGAGAATACGCAGTATTTT
J: TRBJ2-3
D: NA
V: TRBV7-2
size: many

CDR3: CASSSSGETQYF
DNA: TGTGCCAGCAGTTCCTCTGGTGAGACCCAGTACTTC
J: TRBJ2-5
D: NA
V: TRBV12-3/TRBV12-4
size: many

CDR3: CATSDLRGGGDGTDTQYF
DNA: TGTGCCACCAGTGATTTGCGGGGGGGAGGAGATGGCACAGATACGCAGTATTTT
J: TRBJ2-3
D: TRBD2
V: TRBV24-1
size: many

CDR3: CATRSTGGEKLFF
DNA: TGTGCCACCAGATCAACTGGGGGGGAAAAACTGTTTTTT
J: TRBJ1-4
D: NA
V: TRBV6-5
size: many

CDR3: CSASRPGRVSNYGYTF
DNA: TGCAGTGCTTCCCGCCCTGGGAGGGTATCTAACTATGGCTACACCTTC
J: TRBJ1-2
D: NA
V: TRBV20-1
size: many

CDR3: CASSLDANEQFF
DNA: TGTGCCAGCAGCTTGGACGCCAATGAGCAGTTCTTC
J: TRBJ2-1
D: NA
V: TRBV5-4
size: many

CDR3: CASSLGDGGANVLTF
DNA: TGCGCCAGCAGCTTGGGAGACGGGGGGGCCAACGTCCTGACTTTC
J: TRBJ2-6
D: NA
V: TRBV5-1
size: many

CDR3: CASSPHGFGGAYEQFF
DNA: TGCGCCAGCAGCCCCCACGGTTTCGGGGGGGCCTATGAGCAGTTCTTC
J: TRBJ2-1
D: TRBD2
V: TRBV5-1
size: many

CDR3: CASSYVGRAQGTQYF
DNA: TGTGCCAGCAGTTACGTGGGCAGGGCGCAGGGTACGCAGTATTTT
J: TRBJ2-3
D: NA
V: TRBV6-5
size: many

CDR3: CASTPGYYGYTF
DNA: TGTGCCAGCACCCCAGGGTACTATGGCTACACCTTC
J: TRBJ1-2
D: NA
V: TRBV11-2
size: NA

CDR3: CASSRRNDYEQYF
DNA: TGTGCCAGCAGCCGACGGAACGACTACGAGCAGTACTTC
J: TRBJ2-7
D: NA
V: TRBV3-1
size: many

CDR3: CASSYKRHGETQYF
DNA: TGCGCCAGCAGCTACAAACGACACGGGGAGACCCAGTACTTC
J: TRBJ2-5
D: NA
V: TRBV5-1
size: many

CDR3: CASSAYQGLETQYF
DNA: TGTGCCAGCAGCGCCTATCAGGGCTTGGAGACCCAGTACTTC
J: TRBJ2-5
D: NA
V: TRBV7-2
size: many

CDR3: CASSPPAGGETQYF
DNA: TGTGCCAGCAGCCCCCCGGCCGGCGGGGAGACCCAGTACTTC
J: TRBJ2-5
D: NA
V: TRBV7-2
size: NA

CDR3: CATSLGGAKTGELFF
DNA: TGTGCCACCAGCCTGGGGGGCGCAAAAACCGGGGAGCTGTTTTTT
J: TRBJ2-2
D: NA
V: TRBV15
size: many

CDR3: CASSPGTGANYGYTF
DNA: TGTGCCAGCAGTCCCGGGACCGGGGCTAACTATGGCTACACCTTC
J: TRBJ1-2
D: NA
V: TRBV6-1
size: many

CDR3: CASRDGTRTTDTQYF
DNA: TGTGCAAGCAGAGACGGGACACGAACCACAGATACGCAGTATTTT
J: TRBJ2-3
D: NA
V: TRBV7-9
size: many

CDR3: CASSRGGTEETQYF
DNA: TGTGCCAGCAGCCGGGGGGGTACCGAAGAGACCCAGTACTTC
J: TRBJ2-5
D: TRBD2
V: TRBV5-5
size: many

CDR3: CSARNRVGNTIYF
DNA: TGCAGTGCTAGAAACAGGGTGGGAAACACCATATATTTT
J: TRBJ1-3
D: NA
V: TRBV20-1
size: many

CDR3: CASSLRQAAGELFF
DNA: TGTGCCAGCAGTTTACGGCAGGCGGCCGGGGAGCTGTTTTTT
J: TRBJ2-2
D: NA
V: TRBV12-3/TRBV12-4
size: many

CDR3: CASRLVSQSPSAPTKPQHF
DNA: TGTGCAAGTCGCTTAGTTAGTCAGAGCCCTAGTGCCCCAACTAAGCCCCAGCATTTT
J: TRBJ1-5
D: NA
V: TRBV12-2
size: few

CDR3: CASSQGYLHLSRINYGYTF
DNA: TGCGCCAGCAGCCAAGGATATCTCCATCTTTCCCGGATTAACTATGGCTACACCTTC
J: TRBJ1-2
D: NA
V: TRBV4-3
size: many

CDR3: CASIPGTSGGQIGETQYF
DNA: TGTGCCAGCATCCCCGGGACTAGCGGGGGGCAGATAGGAGAGACCCAGTACTTC
J: TRBJ2-5
D: TRBD2
V: TRBV12-3/TRBV12-4
size: many

CDR3: CASNRDGQETQYF
DNA: TGTGCCAGCAATCGGGACGGCCAAGAGACCCAGTACTTC
J: TRBJ2-5
D: NA
V: TRBV12-3/TRBV12-4
size: many

CDR3: CASRPSGANVLTF
DNA: TGTGCCAGCAGGCCTTCTGGGGCCAACGTCCTGACTTTC
J: TRBJ2-6
D: NA
V: TRBV7-3
size: many

CDR3: CASSLRAANSPLHF
DNA: TGTGCCAGCAGTCTTAGGGCGGCGAATTCACCCCTCCACTTT
J: TRBJ1-6
D: NA
V: TRBV7-9
size: many

CDR3: CASSRDRDAEAFF
DNA: TGTGCCAGCAGCCGGGACAGGGATGCTGAAGCTTTCTTT
J: TRBJ1-1
D: TRBD1
V: TRBV2
size: many

CDR3: CASSHPGLPGGTQYF
DNA: TGCGCCAGCAGCCATCCGGGACTTCCCGGGGGGACCCAGTACTTC
J: TRBJ2-5
D: NA
V: TRBV4-1
size: many

CDR3: CATSRDKLGHPGDIQYF
DNA: TGTGCCACCAGCAGAGATAAGTTGGGACACCCGGGGGACATTCAGTACTTC
J: TRBJ2-4
D: NA
V: TRBV15
size: many

CDR3: CASSSSSGNTIYF
DNA: TGTGCTAGCAGCTCCTCCTCTGGAAACACCATATATTTT
J: TRBJ1-3
D: NA
V: TRBV7-7
size: many

CDR3: CSASRNTEAFF
DNA: TGCAGTGCTAGCAGGAACACTGAAGCTTTCTTT
J: TRBJ1-1
D: NA
V: TRBV20-1
size: many

CDR3: CASSLASALDGSYGYTF
DNA: TGCGCCAGCAGCTTGGCTTCCGCGCTGGACGGATCCTATGGCTACACCTTC
J: TRBJ1-2
D: NA
V: TRBV5-1
size: many

CDR3: CASSAGQAVNIQYF
DNA: TGTGCCAGCAGTGCGGGACAGGCAGTCAACATTCAGTACTTC
J: TRBJ2-4
D: TRBD1
V: TRBV28
size: many

CDR3: CSARGGTDTQYF
DNA: TGCAGTGCGCGGGGGGGCACAGATACGCAGTATTTT
J: TRBJ2-3
D: TRBD2
V: TRBV20-1
size: many

CDR3: CASSPDRVILNEQFF
DNA: TGTGCCAGCAGCCCGGACAGGGTAATTCTCAATGAGCAGTTCTTC
J: TRBJ2-1
D: TRBD1
V: TRBV3-1
size: many

CDR3: CASSPAGLGNTDTQYF
DNA: TGCGCCAGCAGCCCAGCGGGGCTTGGAAACACAGATACGCAGTATTTT
J: TRBJ2-3
D: TRBD2
V: TRBV5-1
size: few

CDR3: CASSVGPSGTDTQYF
DNA: TGTGCCAGCAGCGTAGGGCCTAGCGGGACAGATACGCAGTATTTT
J: TRBJ2-3
D: TRBD2
V: TRBV9
size: many

CDR3: CASSQVVGSGGAQETQYF
DNA: TGTGCCAGCAGCCAAGTTGTTGGTAGCGGGGGGGCCCAAGAGACCCAGTACTTC
J: TRBJ2-5
D: TRBD2
V: TRBV4-2
size: many

CDR3: CASSLVGGIGETQYF
DNA: TGTGCCAGCAGCTTGGTCGGGGGGATCGGAGAGACCCAGTACTTC
J: TRBJ2-5
D: TRBD2
V: TRBV5-6
size: many

CDR3: CASSSGQRTQYF
DNA: TGTGCCAGCAGCTCGGGACAGCGGACCCAGTACTTC
J: TRBJ2-5
D: TRBD1
V: TRBV7-6
size: many

CDR3: CASSQGIGRSRNEQFF
DNA: TGCGCCAGCAGCCAAGGAATTGGACGGTCGCGAAATGAGCAGTTCTTC
J: TRBJ2-1
D: NA
V: TRBV4-1
size: many

CDR3: CARTHNEKLFF
DNA: TGTGCCAGGACGCATAATGAAAAACTGTTTTTT
J: TRBJ1-4
D: NA
V: TRBV7-3
size: many

CDR3: CASSADSNQPQHF
DNA: TGTGCCAGCTCGGCGGATAGCAATCAGCCCCAGCATTTT
J: TRBJ1-5
D: NA
V: TRBV6-4
size: many

CDR3: CASSPFSGYSPLHF
DNA: TGTGCCAGCAGTCCCTTTTCGGGCTATTCACCCCTCCACTTT
J: TRBJ1-6
D: NA
V: TRBV12-3/TRBV12-4
size: many

CDR3: CASGLVYDSTLHF
DNA: TGTGCTAGTGGTTTGGTTTATGACAGCACCCTCCACTTT
J: TRBJ1-6
D: NA
V: TRBV12-5
size: many

CDR3: CASAWRDTQYF
DNA: TGTGCCAGCGCCTGGAGAGATACGCAGTATTTT
J: TRBJ2-3
D: NA
V: TRBV12-3/TRBV12-4
size: many

CDR3: CASSRDRGDGYTF
DNA: TGCGCCAGCAGCCGCGACAGGGGTGACGGCTACACCTTC
J: TRBJ1-2
D: TRBD1
V: TRBV4-1
size: many

CDR3: CASSLHPGGMSEAFF
DNA: TGTGCCAGCAGCTTACATCCGGGGGGAATGTCGGAAGCTTTCTTT
J: TRBJ1-1
D: NA
V: TRBV7-3
size: NA

CDR3: CSVAPGGEQFF
DNA: TGCAGCGTGGCCCCCGGAGGAGAGCAGTTCTTC
J: TRBJ2-1
D: NA
V: TRBV29-1
size: many

CDR3: CASSYLHQPQHF
DNA: TGTGCCAGCAGCTACCTCCATCAGCCCCAGCATTTT
J: TRBJ1-5
D: NA
V: TRBV5-6
size: many